Presented here are 32 T cell receptor beta chains from one specimen sequenced in a study of blood T cell repertoires in COVID-19. The repertoire was sequenced with immunoSEQ multiplex PCR; TCRdb's copy has only in-frame clones and lacks some. The table lists about 320,000 clones, 80% to 90% of them singletons. The sample was PBMCs or T cells enriched from blood (not recorded which). All receptors come from a young woman who had recovered from COVID-19.

The CDR3 is CASQGAQGLEQFF. Written as DNA, the CDR3 is TGCGCCAGTCAGGGGGCTCAGGGTCTTGAGCAGTTCTTC. The chain has TRBV10-1 and TRBJ2-1; 8 positions match TRBD1. Trimming cost V 9 bases and J 9 bases; bases outside gene matches: 10. Looked up from germline, CDR1 is WNHNN and CDR2 is SYGVQD (reference sequence). The CDR3 has 13 amino acids.

J is TRBJ1-6 and V is TRBV9; D gene uncertain. V gave up 4 bases and J gave up 5 bases, with 4 bases separating them. Germline V lookup: CDR1 SGDLS, CDR2 YYNGEE. The CDR3 sequence is 12 residues long. CDR3 in amino acids: CASSPDNSPLHF. CDR3 bases: TGTGCCAGCAGCCCAGATAATTCACCCCTCCACTTT.

This clone came up a few times. The rearrangement uses TRBV9 and TRBJ2-2; TRBD2 matches at 12 bases. The trim removed 2 bases at V and 4 bases at J, leaving 9 bases unmatched. The CDR3 consists of 18 residues. Germline CDR1 is SGDLS and CDR2 is YYNGEE. CDR3 region: CASSVPLAGGPTTGELFF. The CDR3, as DNA: TGTGCCAGCAGCGTCCCTCTAGCGGGAGGGCCGACCACCGGGGAGCTGTTTTTT. Full variable domain (missing parts from reference TRBV9 and TRBJ2-2): DSGVTQTPKHLITATGQRVTLRCSPRSGDLSVYWYQQSLDQGLQFLIQYYNGEERAKGNILERFSAQQFPDLHSELNLSSLELGDSALYFCASSVPLAGGPTTGELFFGEGSRLTVL.

The V gene is TRBV30, the J gene TRBJ1-3; maybe TRBD1 (6 bases). Trimming shortened V by 5 bases and J by 1 base, and 15 bases separated the two germline ends. This CDR3 is 15 amino acids long. Germline assignment: CDR1 GTSNPN and CDR2 SVGIG (reference sequence). The CDR3 DNA reads TGTGCCTGGGAAGACAGGCCGATTTCTGGAAACACCATATATTTT. It translates to CAWEDRPISGNTIYF.

The chain couples TRBV5-1 to TRBJ1-2, with 7 bases identical to TRBD1. Losses at the gene ends were 1 base for V and 8 bases for J; bases not matched to a gene: 20. The CDR3 has 18 residues. Looked up from germline, CDR1 is SGHRS and CDR2 is YFSETQ. The CDR3 bases are TGCGCCAGCAGCTTGTGGGGGACAGAGTCCTCATCCTCCACCGGCTACACCTTC. Translating it yields CASSLWGTESSSSTGYTF.

The genes are TRBV9 and TRBJ2-2; 7 bases are shared with TRBD1. V lost 3 bases, J lost 4 bases, and 9 bases stayed unmatched. The CDR3 is 16 amino acids. CDR1 is SGDLS and CDR2 is YYNGEE in the germline V gene. CDR3 protein: CASSARQGTSTGELFF. Here the CDR3 DNA reads TGTGCCAGCAGCGCACGACAGGGAACTAGCACCGGGGAGCTGTTTTTT. Full variable domain (rest looked up from reference TRBV9 and TRBJ2-2): DSGVTQTPKHLITATGQRVTLRCSPRSGDLSVYWYQQSLDQGLQFLIQYYNGEERAKGNILERFSAQQFPDLHSELNLSSLELGDSALYFCASSARQGTSTGELFFGEGSRLTVL.

The rearrangement joins TRBV5-6 to TRBJ2-7, with a weak D call TRBD1 (6 bases). CDR1 is SGHDT, CDR2 YYEEEE, per germline. The CDR3 has 14 residues. The V gene lost 5 bases and the J gene lost 2 bases, with 14 bases spanning the gap. CDR3 sequence reads: CASSQGSLAYEQYF. The CDR3 DNA follows: TGTGCCAGCAGTCAGGGGAGCCTGGCCTACGAGCAGTACTTC.

This clone was seen only a few times. The V gene is TRBV18, the J gene TRBJ2-7, with unresolved D. Trimming pared 4 bases from V and 0 bases from J, leaving 4 bases between. CDR3 length: 12 residues. Per the germline V gene, CDR1 is KGHSH and CDR2 is LQKENI. The CDR3 DNA reads as TGTGCCAGCTCACGAGACTCCTACGAGCAGTACTTC. This sequence encodes CASSRDSYEQYF.

The chain links TRBV5-5 to TRBJ1-3; unclear D gene. Deletions cut 2 bases from V and 8 bases from J, with 14 bases between. The CDR3 loop spans 14 amino acids. The germline gives CDR1 SGHKS, CDR2 YYEKEE (reference sequence). For the CDR3, the DNA is TGTGCCAGCAGCTTCAGCGTTGGGAGATACACCATATATTTT. Residues: CASSFSVGRYTIYF.

The V gene is TRBV28, the J gene TRBJ2-2, with a possible D match to TRBD2 (5 bases). V lost 3 bases and J 5 bases, leaving 10 bases between the germline ends. This CDR3 contains 14 residues. The germline gives CDR1 MDHEN, CDR2 SYDVKM. The CDR3 sequence: CASSLMLATGELFF. Here the CDR3 DNA reads TGTGCCAGCAGTTTGATGCTAGCAACCGGGGAGCTGTTTTTT.

The V and J genes are TRBV29-1 and TRBJ2-3; no clear D. V was trimmed by 8 bases and J by 3 bases, leaving 6 bases between them. The CDR3 contains 10 residues. Germline-derived CDR1 and CDR2 are SQVTM and ANQGSEA. CDR3 in amino acids: CSTNTDTQYF. The CDR3, as DNA: TGCAGCACTAATACAGATACGCAGTATTTT.

This clone has just a few counts. The rearrangement links TRBV28 to TRBJ2-3; D might be TRBD1 (5 bases). CDR3 length equals 12 residues. Germline loops: CDR1 MDHEN, CDR2 SYDVKM. Between the trimmed V and J ends, which lost 6 bases and 1 base, there was a span of 5 bases. Here the CDR3 DNA reads TGTGCCAGCAGACAGGGCACAGATACGCAGTATTTT. Amino acids: CASRQGTDTQYF.

This rearrangement joins TRBV3-1 (or the pseudogene TRBV3-2) to TRBJ2-1, with 7 bases that match TRBD2. The length of the CDR3 is 15 residues. With V trimmed by 3 bases and J by 6 bases, 8 bases remained unmatched. From germline, CDR1 is LGHDT and CDR2 YNNKEL (reference sequence). The CDR3 reads CASSQGWEGINEQFF. DNA for the CDR3: TGTGCCAGCAGCCAGGGGTGGGAGGGCATCAATGAGCAGTTCTTC.

As to this clone: The sample has other DNA sequences that encode this CDR3 too. The V gene is TRBV24-1, the J gene TRBJ1-2; 12 bases line up with TRBD1. Per the germline V gene, CDR1 is KGHDR and CDR2 is SFDVKD. J was trimmed by 8 bases and V by 3 bases; bases with no gene match: 6. This CDR3 spans 15 amino acids. The CDR3 sequence: CATSDPGQGADGYTF. In nucleotides, the CDR3 is TGTGCCACCAGTGATCCGGGACAGGGGGCCGACGGCTACACCTTC.

The chain joins TRBV27 to TRBJ2-1; tentatively, D is TRBD2 (7 bases). The CDR3 covers 13 residues. With 10 bases removed from V and 7 bases from J, the gap between germline ends came to 17 bases. The germline V gene encodes CDR1 MNHEY and CDR2 SMNVEV (reference sequence). The CDR3 region is CANTRGAQNEQFF. In nucleotides, the CDR3 is TGTGCCAACACACGGGGGGCCCAGAATGAGCAGTTCTTC.

The gene calls are TRBV10-1 and TRBJ1-1; 9 bases are shared with TRBD1. This CDR3 spans 13 amino acids. The junction had 5 bases not matched to a gene; V was cut back by 7 bases and J by 5 bases. Germline CDR1 is WNHNN and CDR2 is SYGVQD (reference sequence). Here the CDR3 reads CASMGQGGTEAFF. In nucleotides, the CDR3 is TGCGCCAGCATGGGACAGGGAGGAACTGAAGCTTTCTTT.

The chain couples TRBV6-5 to TRBJ1-1; 7 nucleotides align to TRBD1. The CDR3 is 14 residues long. J lost 1 base, V lost 7 bases, and 6 bases had no gene match. Germline CDR1 MNHEY, CDR2 SVGAGI. In nucleotides, the CDR3 is TGTGCCAGCAACAACAGGGGAACGAACACTGAAGCTTTCTTT. Protein: CASNNRGTNTEAFF.

V usage is TRBV10-3 and J usage is TRBJ1-1; D is unclear. Germline CDR1 and CDR2: ENHRY and SYGVKD. The CDR3 has 13 residues. The V and J ends lost 4 bases and 4 bases respectively, with 10 bases between them. DNA of the CDR3: TGTGCCATCAGTGGGGTAGGGAGCACTGAAGCTTTCTTT. It is translated as CAISGVGSTEAFF.

The rearrangement links TRBV15 to TRBJ1-4; the D is unclear. Germline V CDR1 and CDR2: LNHNV, YYDKDF (reference sequence). The length of the CDR3 is 16 residues. Trimming removed 2 bases from V and 4 bases from J, with 14 bases in between. The CDR3 region is CATSRPRTIGNEKLFF. The CDR3 DNA sequence: TGTGCCACCAGCAGACCCCGGACTATCGGTAATGAAAAACTGTTTTTT.

On this clone itself: In the same sample, other DNA sequences code for this CDR3. The J gene is TRBJ1-1, the V gene TRBV2; D is unresolved. In germline, CDR1 is SNHLY, CDR2 FYNNEI. Trimming left V 3 bases short and J 1 base short, with 6 bases between. The CDR3 has 13 amino acids. In nucleotides, the CDR3 is TGTGCCAGCAGTGATTCGGGGAACACTGAAGCTTTCTTT. Protein product: CASSDSGNTEAFF.

J is TRBJ2-5 and V is TRBV6-5; 7 nucleotides agree with TRBD1. CDR3 length equals 13 residues. V lost 6 bases, J lost 5 bases, and 6 bases stayed unmatched. CDR1 and CDR2 (germline): MNHEY, SVGAGI. The chain's CDR3 is CASSSQGRETQYF. The CDR3, as DNA: TGTGCCAGCAGCTCACAGGGGCGGGAGACCCAGTACTTC.

This clone was seen only a few times. The chain employs TRBV19 and TRBJ2-7; D perhaps matches TRBD1 (6 bases). There are 13 residues in the CDR3. Germline lookup yields CDR1 LNHDA and CDR2 SQIVND (reference sequence). V lost 1 base and J 6 bases, leaving 10 bases between the germline ends. Here the CDR3 DNA reads TGTGCCAGTAGTATAGTTGCGACAGGCGAGCAGTACTTC. Translated: CASSIVATGEQYF.

CDR3 DNA: TGTGCCAGCAGCCAAGAGGGGGGTCCGAACACTGAAGCTTTCTTT. Translated: CASSQEGGPNTEAFF. This chain joins TRBV4-2 and TRBJ1-1, with D tentatively TRBD1 (5 bases). This CDR3 spans 15 amino acids. Germline CDR1 and CDR2: LGHNA and YNFKEQ. The V and J ends lost 0 bases and 1 base respectively, with 9 bases between them.

The chain has TRBV28 and TRBJ1-1; TRBD1 might be the D (6 bases). Germline-derived CDR1 and CDR2 are MDHEN and SYDVKM. Trimming took 4 bases from V and 2 from J, leaving 14 bases between them. This CDR3 comprises 15 residues. In nucleotides, the CDR3 is TGTGCCAGCAGTTCCACCGGACAGTTTAACACTGAAGCTTTCTTT. It translates to CASSSTGQFNTEAFF.

V usage is TRBV30 and J usage is TRBJ1-2; perhaps TRBD1 as D (6 bases). This CDR3 comprises 10 residues. Deletions cut 5 bases from V and 8 bases from J, with 9 bases between. The germline CDR1 and CDR2 sequences are GTSNPN and SVGIG (reference sequence). CDR3 sequence (DNA): TGTGCCTGGTCCAGGGGAGGCTACACCTTC. Amino acid sequence: CAWSRGGYTF.

V gene TRBV6-5 combines with J gene TRBJ2-7, with no clear D. Germline V lookup: CDR1 MNHEY, CDR2 SVGAGI. V was trimmed by 6 bases and J by 3 bases, leaving 9 bases between them. The CDR3 spans 12 residues. CDR3 DNA sequence: TGTGCCAGCAGCCCCACTGGCTACGAGCAGTACTTC. It codes for CASSPTGYEQYF.

In its sample, this clone was seen once. V is TRBV25-1 and J is TRBJ1-1; D perhaps matches TRBD1 (5 bases). This CDR3 has 16 amino acids. The ends were cut back, 7 bases at V and 2 bases at J, with 20 bases in the middle. Germline V gene sequence: CDR1 MGHDK, CDR2 SYGVNS. The CDR3 spells CASNRPLDPPNTEAFF. CDR3 in DNA: TGTGCCAGCAACAGGCCCCTAGACCCACCTAACACTGAAGCTTTCTTT.

The sample holds one count of this clone. The chain recombines TRBV11-2 with TRBJ2-1, with 7 bases that match TRBD2. The CDR3 is 16 residues long. The J segment lost 3 bases and the V segment lost 4 bases, leaving 9 bases of the junction unmatched. The germline V gene encodes CDR1 SGHAT and CDR2 FQNNGV. CDR3 loop: CASSSAGEGHYNEQFF. The CDR3 DNA sequence: TGTGCCAGCAGCTCGGCGGGGGAGGGGCACTACAATGAGCAGTTCTTC. Combining the CDR3 with reference TRBV11-2 and TRBJ2-1 gives the whole variable domain EAGVAQSPRYKIIEKRQSVAFWCNPISGHATLYWYQQILGQGPKLLIQFQNNGVVDDSQLPKDRFSAERLKGVDSTLKIQPAKLEDSAVYLCASSSAGEGHYNEQFFGPGTRLTVL.

This chain links TRBV19 with TRBJ2-1; D perhaps matches TRBD2 (7 bases). CDR3 length: 16 amino acids. The V end was cut by 3 bases, the J end by 2 bases, with 14 bases between. The germline V gene encodes CDR1 LNHDA and CDR2 SQIVND (reference sequence). The CDR3 protein is CASSISGGAPYNEQFF. CDR3 coding DNA: TGTGCCAGTAGTATCTCGGGGGGCGCCCCCTACAATGAGCAGTTCTTC.

The rearrangement joins TRBV30 to TRBJ1-2; tentatively, D is TRBD1 (5 bases). V was clipped by 0 bases and J by 2 bases, with 10 bases between them. This CDR3 has 14 residues. Per the germline V gene, CDR1 is GTSNPN and CDR2 is SVGIG (reference sequence). CDR3: CAWSVDSPNYGYTF. In DNA, the CDR3 is TGTGCCTGGAGTGTAGACAGCCCAAACTATGGCTACACCTTC.

The chain has TRBV5-4 and TRBJ1-2; 7 bases line up with TRBD1. Per the germline V gene, CDR1 is SGHNT and CDR2 is YYREEE (reference sequence). With 0 bases clipped from V and 0 bases from J, the junction kept 2 bases outside the gene matches. CDR3 length: 15 amino acids. The CDR3 protein is CASSLVTGANYGYTF. The CDR3 nucleotides are TGTGCCAGCAGCTTGGTCACAGGGGCTAACTATGGCTACACCTTC.

This clone has just a few counts. Since a much larger clone is just one base distant, this may be a read error. The sample contains more than one DNA sequence encoding this CDR3. The chain has TRBV7-9 and TRBJ2-3, with TRBD1 matching 11 bases. Trimming at V came to 5 bases and at J to 7 bases, leaving 14 bases not matched to a gene. Germline V gene sequence: CDR1 SEHNR, CDR2 FQNEAQ (reference sequence). The CDR3 spans 17 residues. CDR3 in amino acids: CASSPGGTGGSMNTQYF. CDR3 nucleotide sequence: TGTGCCAGCAGCCCCGGGGGGACAGGGGGGAGCATGAATACGCAGTATTTT.